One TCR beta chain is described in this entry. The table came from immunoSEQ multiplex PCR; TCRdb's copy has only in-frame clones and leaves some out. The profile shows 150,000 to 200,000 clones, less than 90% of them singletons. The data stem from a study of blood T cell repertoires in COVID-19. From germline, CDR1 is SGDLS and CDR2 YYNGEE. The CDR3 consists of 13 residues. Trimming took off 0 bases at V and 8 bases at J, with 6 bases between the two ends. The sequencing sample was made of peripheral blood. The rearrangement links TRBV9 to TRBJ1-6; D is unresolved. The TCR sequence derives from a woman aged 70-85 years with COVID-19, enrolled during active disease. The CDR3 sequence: CASSVAADSPLHF. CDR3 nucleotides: TGTGCCAGCAGCGTAGCTGCAGATTCACCCCTCCACTTT.